This entry describes one TCR beta chain. The entry originates in a study of blood T cell repertoires in COVID-19. Across the study: From the United States, Italy and Spain came samples of acute and convalescent COVID-19. In each case, the material was cDNA or gDNA derived from T cells, B-cell-depleted T cells, or PBMCs.

Trimming took 1 base from V and 5 from J, leaving 14 bases between them. The CDR3 length is 14 residues. Germline CDR1 reads GTSNPN; CDR2 reads SVGIG (reference sequence). In the source study's methods: Reference gene primers were amplified, and this amplification served to estimate nucleated cell counts. Profiled with immunoSEQ multiplex PCR; TCRdb holds only in-frame clones, not every one. That table supplies the V and J calls and clone size; D and trimming were determined from the DNA. The sample yields around 120,000 clones, under 95% seen once. This clonotype originated in a man aged 50 to 60 with active COVID-19. The gene calls are TRBV30 and TRBJ1-2, with D hard to call. What was sequenced was peripheral blood. DNA of the CDR3: TGTGCCTGGAGTGCGCGGTTGGAGGCTTATGGCTACACCTTC. Translated: CAWSARLEAYGYTF.